This T cell receptor (beta chain) was sequenced in a study of blood T cell repertoires in COVID-19 (dated by TCRdb to about 2020). Looking at the study overall: Collaborator samples came from the United States, Italy and Spain and covered acute and convalescent phases of COVID-19. The material from the prospective study consisted of cDNA or gDNA derived from T cells, B-cell-depleted T cells, or PBMCs. The dataset comprised deeply sampled blood TCRbeta repertoires from subjects exposed to, actively infected with, or recovered from COVID-19. The repertoires were made available in a free public database intended to serve as a resource for research on the immune response to SARS-CoV-2. Samples were obtained from the ongoing ImmuneRACE study (first 160 participants) and from roughly 1,300 subjects provided by 6 global collaborators. Nearly every sample came with metadata listing a de-identified subject ID, COVID-19 status, age in years and sex. Where available, HLA class I and class II types were taken from metadata supplied by the sample provider and were not determined by assay-based typing.

For this chain, trimming is 2 bases at the V end and 1 base at the J end, and the number of junction bases without a gene match is 2. The CDR3, from cysteine to phenylalanine, totals 14 residues. Only the CDR3 region is kept as DNA, spanning 42 bases read in frame from base 1. Based on the germline V gene (reference sequence), the CDR1 and CDR2 sequences are SGHKS and YYEKEE. The paper as a whole reports these results and caveats: The amount of clinical and demographic metadata varied by source and participant and was provided uncurated.

Of note for this clone: The clone's antigen remains unknown. The sample holds no much larger clone one base away, and base qualities are not on file.

TCRbeta CDR3 regions were amplified from genomic DNA by means of the immunoSEQ Assay, a bias-controlled multiplex PCR. The original pipeline was this. Nucleated cell counts per sample were estimated from amplification of reference gene primers within the assay. To quantify the absolute abundance of each unique TCRbeta CDR3 rearrangement, sequence reads were collapsed and filtered. For each sample, productive Simpson clonality was calculated as the square root of Simpson's diversity index over productive rearrangements. This immuneACCESS table, as held by TCRdb, lists in-frame sequences with V and J called but not all clones. Of the missing ones, under half trace to an unresolved V gene in checked studies; the others have no known cause. V and J calls and clone size are those listed in that table; D and trimming were worked out from the DNA. The sample data list 200,000 to 250,000 clones, and 70% to 90% of these were observed just once. Of the sample, 3% is held by the ten largest clones.

Whole blood was collected in K2EDTA tubes by collaborating institutions according to the institutions' own protocols. Collaborator samples were shipped for TCRbeta analysis as frozen whole blood, isolated PBMCs, or DNA extracted from either sample type. The clonotype originates from a man in his sixties with acute or convalescent COVID-19. The sample was peripheral blood. The sequence links TRBV5-5 to TRBJ2-7, and TRBD1 aligns with 8 junction nucleotides. CDR3 protein: CASSLQGDSYEQYF. In nucleotide form, the sequence is TGTGCCAGCAGCTTACAGGGGGATTCCTACGAGCAGTACTTC.